This T cell receptor beta chain was documented in a study of OX40 agonist ivuxolimab in advanced cancers. Study as a whole: Age averaged around 60 years (range about 20 to 80), and 82.7% were male. Study outcomes and limitations: Doses of 0.1 to 3.0 mg/kg were accompanied by clonal expansion of CD4+ and CD8+ blood T cells by week 6. Normalized T-cell clonal expansion was also low in some nonresponders.

Regarding this clone: Its target is unknown.

CDR1 is SGHKS and CDR2 is YYEKEE in the germline V gene (reference sequence). This CDR3 spans 12 amino acids. V gave up 2 bases and J gave up 5 bases, with 8 bases separating them. Clones were read by immunoSEQ multiplex PCR, and TCRdb kept only the in-frame ones, dropping some. The table lists around 84,000 clones, 70% to 85% of them singletons, with approximately 0.51% in the top ten. Autoimmune disease history or systemic immunosuppression disqualified patients. The material was CD4+ or CD8+ T cells sorted from blood, obtained in a trial of the OX40 agonist ivuxolimab. This chain uses TRBV5-5 with TRBJ2-7, with D uncertain. This receptor was obtained from an adult with an advanced solid tumor such as melanoma, head and neck, liver or kidney cancer. The CDR3 DNA reads as TGTGCCAGCAGCTTAAACGATAACGAGCAGTACTTC. Protein sequence: CASSLNDNEQYF.